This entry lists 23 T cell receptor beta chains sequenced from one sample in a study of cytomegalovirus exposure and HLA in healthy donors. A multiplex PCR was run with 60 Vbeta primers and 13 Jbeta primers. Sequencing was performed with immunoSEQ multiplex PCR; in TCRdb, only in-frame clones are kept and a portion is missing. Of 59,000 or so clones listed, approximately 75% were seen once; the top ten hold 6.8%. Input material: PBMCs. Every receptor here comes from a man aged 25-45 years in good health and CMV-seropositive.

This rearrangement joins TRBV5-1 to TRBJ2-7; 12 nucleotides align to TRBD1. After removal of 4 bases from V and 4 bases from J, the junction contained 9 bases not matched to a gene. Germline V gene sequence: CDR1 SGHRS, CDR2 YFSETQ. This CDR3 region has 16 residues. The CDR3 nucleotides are TGCGCCAGCAGCACCTCTCCGGGACAGGGGGCTTACGAGCAGTACTTC. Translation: CASSTSPGQGAYEQYF.

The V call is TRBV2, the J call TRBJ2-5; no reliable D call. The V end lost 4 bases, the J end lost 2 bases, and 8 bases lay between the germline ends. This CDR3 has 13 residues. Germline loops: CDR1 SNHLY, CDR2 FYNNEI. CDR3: CASSGTEQETQYF. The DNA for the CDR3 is TGTGCCAGCAGTGGCACAGAACAAGAGACCCAGTACTTC.

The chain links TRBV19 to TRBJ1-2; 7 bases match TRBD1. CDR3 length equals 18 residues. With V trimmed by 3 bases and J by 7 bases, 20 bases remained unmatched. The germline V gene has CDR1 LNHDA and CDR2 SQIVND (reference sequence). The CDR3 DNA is TGTGCCAGTAGTATCCGAAGGGTGATAGCAGGGGGTATAACTGGCTACACCTTC. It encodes CASSIRRVIAGGITGYTF.

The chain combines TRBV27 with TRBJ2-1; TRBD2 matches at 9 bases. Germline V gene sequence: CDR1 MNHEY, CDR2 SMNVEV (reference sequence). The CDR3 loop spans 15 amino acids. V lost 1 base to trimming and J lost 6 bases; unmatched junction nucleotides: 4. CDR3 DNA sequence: TGTGCCAGCAGTTTATGGCGGGGGGGTCTCAATGAGCAGTTCTTC. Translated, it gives CASSLWRGGLNEQFF.

The CDR3 is CASRERAAGEAAGAFF. The CDR3 nucleotides read TGTGCCAGCAGGGAAAGGGCCGCAGGAGAAGCCGCGGGGGCTTTCTTT. The chain carries TRBV6-1 and TRBJ1-1; D uncertain. Between the trimmed V and J ends, which lost 6 bases and 11 bases, there was a span of 28 bases. From germline, CDR1 is MNHNS and CDR2 SASEGT. The CDR3 totals 16 residues.

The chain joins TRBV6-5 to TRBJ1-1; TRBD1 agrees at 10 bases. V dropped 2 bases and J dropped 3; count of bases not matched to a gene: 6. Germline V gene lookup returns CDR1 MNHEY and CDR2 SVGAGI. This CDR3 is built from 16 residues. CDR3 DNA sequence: TGTGCCAGCAGTTACCTGAGGACAGGGGGACACACTGAAGCTTTCTTT. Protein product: CASSYLRTGGHTEAFF.

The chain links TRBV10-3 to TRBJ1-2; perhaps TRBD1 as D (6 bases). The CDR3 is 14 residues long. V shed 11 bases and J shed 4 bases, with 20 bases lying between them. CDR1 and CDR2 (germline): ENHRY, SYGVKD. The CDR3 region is CASTLDRTIYGYTF. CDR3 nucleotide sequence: TGTGCCTCCACCCTAGACAGGACAATCTATGGCTACACCTTC.

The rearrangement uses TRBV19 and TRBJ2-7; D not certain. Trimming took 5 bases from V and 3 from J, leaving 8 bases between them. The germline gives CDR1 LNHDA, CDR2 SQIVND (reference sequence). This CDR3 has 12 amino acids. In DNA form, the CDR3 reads TGTGCCAGTAGTGCGTCTTACTACGAGCAGTACTTC. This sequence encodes CASSASYYEQYF.

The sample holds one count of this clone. This chain's CDR3 is CASSARQGGNTIYF. DNA of the CDR3: TGCGCCAGCAGCGCCCGACAGGGCGGAAACACCATATATTTT. The chain combines TRBV5-1 with TRBJ1-3, with 7 bases lining up with TRBD1. This CDR3 has 14 amino acids. The V gene's germline CDR1 is SGHRS and CDR2 YFSETQ. V was pared by 4 bases and J by 4 bases, with 5 bases of the junction left unmatched.

For the CDR3, the DNA is TGTGCCAGCAGCCAAGAGTCTCGGGGCACAGATACGCAGTATTTT. This gives the protein CASSQESRGTDTQYF. J is TRBJ2-3 and V is TRBV4-2; D call uncertain. The CDR3 sequence is 15 residues long. Trimming shortened V by 0 bases and J by 1 base, and 8 bases separated the two germline ends. Germline CDR1 is LGHNA and CDR2 is YNFKEQ.

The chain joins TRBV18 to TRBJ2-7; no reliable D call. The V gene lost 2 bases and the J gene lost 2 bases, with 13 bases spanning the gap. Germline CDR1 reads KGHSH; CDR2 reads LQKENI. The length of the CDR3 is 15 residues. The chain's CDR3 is CASSPDLLGTYEQYF. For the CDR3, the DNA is TGTGCCAGCTCACCAGACCTCCTAGGAACCTACGAGCAGTACTTC.

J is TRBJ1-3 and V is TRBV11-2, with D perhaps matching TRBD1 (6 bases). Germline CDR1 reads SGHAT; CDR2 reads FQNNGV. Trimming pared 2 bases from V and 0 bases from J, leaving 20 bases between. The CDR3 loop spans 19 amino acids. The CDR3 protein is CASSLYQVGQHHSGNTIYF. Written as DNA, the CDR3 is TGTGCCAGCAGCTTATACCAAGTCGGACAGCATCACTCTGGAAACACCATATATTTT.

CDR3: CASSLDAGNTIYF. The CDR3 bases are TGTGCCAGCAGCTTAGACGCGGGAAACACCATATATTTT. This chain uses TRBV7-9 with TRBJ1-3; D call uncertain. This CDR3 is 13 amino acids long. Trimming left V 1 base short and J 4 bases short, with 5 bases between. Germline V CDR1 and CDR2: SEHNR, FQNEAQ (reference sequence).

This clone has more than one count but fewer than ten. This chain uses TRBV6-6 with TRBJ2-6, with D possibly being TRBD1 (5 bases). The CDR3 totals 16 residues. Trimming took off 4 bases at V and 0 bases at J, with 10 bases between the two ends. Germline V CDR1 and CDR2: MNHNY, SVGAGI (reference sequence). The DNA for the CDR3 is TGTGCCAGCAGTTCTGACAGTTACTCTGGGGCCAACGTCCTGACTTTC. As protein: CASSSDSYSGANVLTF.

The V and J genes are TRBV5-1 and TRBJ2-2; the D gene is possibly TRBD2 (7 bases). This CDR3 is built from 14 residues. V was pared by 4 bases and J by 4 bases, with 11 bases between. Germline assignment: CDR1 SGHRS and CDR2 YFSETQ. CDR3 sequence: CASSGGGGTGELFF. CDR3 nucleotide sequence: TGCGCCAGCAGCGGAGGGGGGGGCACCGGGGAGCTGTTTTTT.

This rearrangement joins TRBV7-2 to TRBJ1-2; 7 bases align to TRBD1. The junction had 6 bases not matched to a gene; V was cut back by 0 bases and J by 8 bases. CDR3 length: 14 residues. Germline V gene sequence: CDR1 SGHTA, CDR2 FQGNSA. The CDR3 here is CASSLATGEYGYTF. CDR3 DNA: TGTGCCAGCAGCTTAGCTACAGGGGAGTACGGCTACACCTTC. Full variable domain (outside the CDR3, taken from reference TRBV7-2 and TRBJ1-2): GAGVSQSPSNKVTEKGKDVELRCDPISGHTALYWYRQSLGQGLEFLIYFQGNSAPDKSGLPSDRFSAERTGGSVSTLTIQRTQQEDSAVYLCASSLATGEYGYTFGSGTRLTVV.

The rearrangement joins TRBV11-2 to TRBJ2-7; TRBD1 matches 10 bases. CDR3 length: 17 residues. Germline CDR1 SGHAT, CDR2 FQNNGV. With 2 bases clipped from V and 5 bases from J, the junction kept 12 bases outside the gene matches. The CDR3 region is CASSLWFGTGVLNEQYF. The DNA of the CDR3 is TGTGCCAGCAGCTTATGGTTTGGGACAGGGGTTTTAAACGAGCAGTACTTC.

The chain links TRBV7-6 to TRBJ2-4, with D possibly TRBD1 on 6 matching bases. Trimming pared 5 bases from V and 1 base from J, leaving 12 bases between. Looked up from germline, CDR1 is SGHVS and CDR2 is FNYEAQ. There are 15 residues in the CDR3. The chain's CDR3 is CASSPLQGAKNIQYF. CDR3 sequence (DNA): TGTGCCAGCAGCCCACTTCAGGGGGCCAAAAACATTCAGTACTTC.

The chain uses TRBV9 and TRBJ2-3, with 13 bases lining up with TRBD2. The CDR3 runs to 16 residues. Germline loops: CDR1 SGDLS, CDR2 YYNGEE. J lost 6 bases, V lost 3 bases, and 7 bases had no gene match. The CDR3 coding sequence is TGTGCCAGCAGCGACCTACTAGCGGGGGGGCACGATACGCAGTATTTT. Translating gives CASSDLLAGGHDTQYF.

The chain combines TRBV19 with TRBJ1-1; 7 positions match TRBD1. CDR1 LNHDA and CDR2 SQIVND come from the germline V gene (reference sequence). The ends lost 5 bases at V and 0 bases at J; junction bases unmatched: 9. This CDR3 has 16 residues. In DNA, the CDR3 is TGTGCCAGTAGTCCGGGGGCAGGGGGGATGAACACTGAAGCTTTCTTT. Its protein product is CASSPGAGGMNTEAFF.

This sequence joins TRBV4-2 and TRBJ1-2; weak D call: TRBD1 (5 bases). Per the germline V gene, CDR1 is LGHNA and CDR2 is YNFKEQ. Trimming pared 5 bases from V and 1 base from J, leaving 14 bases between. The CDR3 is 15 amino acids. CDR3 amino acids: CASSEGTGLNYGYTF. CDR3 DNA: TGTGCCAGCAGCGAAGGAACGGGACTTAACTATGGCTACACCTTC.

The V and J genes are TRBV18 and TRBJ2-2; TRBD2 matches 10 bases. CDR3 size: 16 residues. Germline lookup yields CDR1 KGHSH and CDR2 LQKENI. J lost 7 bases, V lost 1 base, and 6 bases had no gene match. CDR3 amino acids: CASSPLSLAGVGELFF. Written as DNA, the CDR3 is TGTGCCAGCTCACCACTCAGCCTAGCGGGGGTCGGGGAGCTGTTTTTT.

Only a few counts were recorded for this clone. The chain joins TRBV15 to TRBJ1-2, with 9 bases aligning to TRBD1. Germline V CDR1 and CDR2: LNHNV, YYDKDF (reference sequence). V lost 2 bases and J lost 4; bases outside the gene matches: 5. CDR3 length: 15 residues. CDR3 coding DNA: TGTGCCACCAGCAGAAGGACAGGGGCGGTCTATGGCTACACCTTC. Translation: CATSRRTGAVYGYTF. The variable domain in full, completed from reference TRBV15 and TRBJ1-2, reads DAMVIQNPRYQVTQFGKPVTLSCSQTLNHNVMYWYQQKSSQAPKLLFHYYDKDFNNEADTPDNFQSRRPNTSFCFLDIRSPGLGDTAMYLCATSRRTGAVYGYTFGSGTRLTVV.